This TCR beta chain appears in the sequencing data of a study of monozygotic twins with inflammatory bowel disease. No DNA is given; TCRdb re-called the 5' RACE reads and lists each CDR3 protein once. Seen in this sample are about 43,000 distinct CDR3 sequences; the ten most common clones hold about 5%. This clonotype originated in a human donor with ulcerative colitis or Crohn's disease, or a healthy co-twin of an affected twin (not recorded which). Sequencing was performed on blood.

The CDR3 spells CSARTAGTSGRPYYEQYF. The gene calls are TRBV20-1 and TRBJ2-7; the D gene TCRdb calls, TRBD2, cannot be checked with no DNA. The V gene's germline CDR1 is DFQATT and CDR2 SNEGSKA (reference sequence). The CDR3 is made up of 18 amino acids.